The rows below give T cell receptor beta chains drawn from one sample of a study of siplizumab effects on memory and regulatory T cells. Libraries were prepared by immunoSEQ multiplex PCR; TCRdb keeps only in-frame clonotypes and omits some of them. Of 50,000 to 70,000 clones listed, 96% were seen once; the top ten hold 0.08% to 0.1%. Sequenced sample: naive CD8+ T cells sorted from blood. These receptors originate from a human donor in good health. Both conserved end residues are part of each CDR3. D genes are given only for firm matches. Clone size, where shown, is once, few, many, or a class for clones that have expanded.

j_call,v_call,clone_size,d_call,cdr3_aa,cdr3_nt
TRBJ1-2,TRBV5-8,.,.,CASSLTDYGYTF,TGTGCCAGCAGCTTGACGGACTATGGCTACACCTTC
TRBJ1-4,TRBV27,.,.,CASSLGGANEKLFF,TGTGCCAGCAGTTTAGGGGGGGCTAATGAAAAACTGTTTTTT
TRBJ1-2,TRBV6-6,.,.,CASTPEVNYGYTF,TGTGCCAGCACCCCGGAGGTAAACTATGGCTACACCTTC
TRBJ1-1,TRBV19,.,.,CASSIALMGGLNTEAFF,TGTGCCAGTAGTATAGCCCTAATGGGGGGCTTGAACACTGAAGCTTTCTTT
TRBJ2-7,TRBV25-1,.,.,CASRYSYEQYF,TGTGCCAGCAGATACTCCTACGAGCAGTACTTC
TRBJ2-7,TRBV2,.,TRBD1,CASSRQGTYEQYF,TGTGCCAGCAGCAGACAGGGGACCTACGAGCAGTACTTC
TRBJ2-3,TRBV11-2,.,TRBD2,CASSLVASGDPTDTQYF,TGTGCCAGCAGCTTAGTGGCTAGCGGGGATCCCACAGATACGCAGTATTTT
TRBJ2-1,TRBV27,.,TRBD1,CASRPDRYNEQFF,TGTGCCAGCAGGCCGGACAGGTACAATGAGCAGTTCTTC
TRBJ2-1,TRBV27,.,TRBD1,CASSWSTGDEQFF,TGTGCCAGCAGTTGGAGCACAGGGGACGAGCAGTTCTTC
TRBJ1-1,TRBV27,few,TRBD1,CASSSPGQMNTEAFF,TGTGCCAGCAGTTCACCGGGACAGATGAACACTGAAGCTTTCTTT
TRBJ2-1,TRBV9,.,TRBD1,CASSGRQGPDYNEQFF,TGTGCCAGCAGCGGCCGACAGGGCCCGGACTACAATGAGCAGTTCTTC
TRBJ1-1,TRBV10-3,.,TRBD1,CAISAEDRGNTEAFF,TGTGCCATCAGTGCCGAGGACAGGGGGAACACTGAAGCTTTCTTT
TRBJ1-2,TRBV5-6,.,.,CASSFAYYGYTF,TGTGCCAGCAGCTTTGCCTACTATGGCTACACCTTC
TRBJ1-1,TRBV9,.,TRBD1,CASSPTGRGPEAFF,TGTGCCAGCAGCCCAACAGGGAGGGGGCCTGAAGCTTTCTTT
TRBJ2-3,TRBV4-1,.,TRBD2,CASSPLAGAGDTQYF,TGCGCCAGCAGCCCCTTAGCGGGGGCGGGTGATACGCAGTATTTT
TRBJ2-3,TRBV9,once,TRBD2,CASSGSGGGVTDTQYF,TGTGCCAGCAGCGGCAGCGGGGGCGGGGTTACAGATACGCAGTATTTT